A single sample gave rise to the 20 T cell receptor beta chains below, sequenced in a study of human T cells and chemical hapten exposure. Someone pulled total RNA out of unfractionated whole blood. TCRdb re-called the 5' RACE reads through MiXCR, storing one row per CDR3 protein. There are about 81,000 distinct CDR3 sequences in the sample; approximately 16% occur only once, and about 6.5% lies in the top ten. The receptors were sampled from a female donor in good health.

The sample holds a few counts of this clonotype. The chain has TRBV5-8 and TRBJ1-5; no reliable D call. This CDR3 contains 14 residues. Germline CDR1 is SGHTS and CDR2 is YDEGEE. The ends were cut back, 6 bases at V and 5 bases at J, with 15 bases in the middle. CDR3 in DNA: TGTGCCAGCAACCTTCTGGCGGTTTATCAGCCCCAGCATTTT. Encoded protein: CASNLLAVYQPQHF.

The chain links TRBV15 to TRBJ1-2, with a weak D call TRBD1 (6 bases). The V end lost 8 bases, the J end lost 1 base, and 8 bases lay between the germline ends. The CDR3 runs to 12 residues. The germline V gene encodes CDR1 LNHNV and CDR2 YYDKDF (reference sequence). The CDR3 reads CATRQVNYGYTF. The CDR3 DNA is TGTGCCACCCGACAGGTTAACTATGGCTACACCTTC. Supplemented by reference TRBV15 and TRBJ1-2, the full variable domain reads DAMVIQNPRYQVTQFGKPVTLSCSQTLNHNVMYWYQQKSSQAPKLLFHYYDKDFNNEADTPDNFQSRRPNTSFCFLDIRSPGLGDTAMYLCATRQVNYGYTFGSGTRLTVV.

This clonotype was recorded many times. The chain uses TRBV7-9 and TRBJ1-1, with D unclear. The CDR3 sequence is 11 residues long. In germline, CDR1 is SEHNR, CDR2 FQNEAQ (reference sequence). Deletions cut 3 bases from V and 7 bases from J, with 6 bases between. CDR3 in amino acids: CASSFTIEAFF. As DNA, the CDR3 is TGTGCCAGCAGCTTTACTATTGAAGCTTTCTTT.

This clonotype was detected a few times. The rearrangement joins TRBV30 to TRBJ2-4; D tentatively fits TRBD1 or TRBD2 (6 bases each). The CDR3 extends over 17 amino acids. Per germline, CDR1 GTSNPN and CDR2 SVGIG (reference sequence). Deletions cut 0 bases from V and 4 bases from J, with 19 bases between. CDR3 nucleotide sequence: TGTGCCTGGAGTGTCGGGGGCACTGTGTCCAGGAAAAACATTCAGTACTTC. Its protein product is CAWSVGGTVSRKNIQYF.

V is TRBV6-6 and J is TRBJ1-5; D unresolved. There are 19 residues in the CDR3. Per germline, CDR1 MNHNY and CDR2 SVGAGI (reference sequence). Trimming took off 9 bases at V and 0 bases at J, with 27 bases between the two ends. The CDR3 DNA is TGTGCCAGGTTAAGTCTCCGCACAGATAGGACTTCTAGCAATCAGCCCCAGCATTTT. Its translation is CARLSLRTDRTSSNQPQHF.

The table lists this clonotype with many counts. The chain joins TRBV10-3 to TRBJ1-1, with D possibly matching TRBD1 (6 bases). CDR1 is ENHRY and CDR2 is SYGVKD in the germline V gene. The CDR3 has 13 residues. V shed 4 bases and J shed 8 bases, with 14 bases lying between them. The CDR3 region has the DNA TGTGCCATCAGTGGCCCTCAAGGGACAGAAGCTTTCTTT. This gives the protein CAISGPQGTEAFF.

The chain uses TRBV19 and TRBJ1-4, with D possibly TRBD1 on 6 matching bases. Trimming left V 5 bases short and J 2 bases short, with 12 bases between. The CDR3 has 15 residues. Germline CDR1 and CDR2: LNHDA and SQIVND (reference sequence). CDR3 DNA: TGTGCCAGTAGTCTCCGACAGGAGACTAATGAAAAACTGTTTTTT. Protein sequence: CASSLRQETNEKLFF.

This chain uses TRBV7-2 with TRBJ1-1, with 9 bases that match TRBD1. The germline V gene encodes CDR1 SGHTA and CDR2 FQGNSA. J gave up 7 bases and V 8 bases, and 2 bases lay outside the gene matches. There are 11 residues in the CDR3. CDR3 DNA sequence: TGTGCCAGCCGACAGGGGGATGAAGCTTTCTTT. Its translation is CASRQGDEAFF.

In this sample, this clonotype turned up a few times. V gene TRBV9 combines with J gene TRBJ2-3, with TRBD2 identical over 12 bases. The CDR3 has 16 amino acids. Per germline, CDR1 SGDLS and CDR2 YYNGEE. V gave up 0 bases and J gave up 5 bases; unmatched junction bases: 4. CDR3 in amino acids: CASSVASGGAIDTQYF. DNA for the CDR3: TGTGCCAGCAGCGTAGCTAGCGGGGGGGCCATAGATACGCAGTATTTT.

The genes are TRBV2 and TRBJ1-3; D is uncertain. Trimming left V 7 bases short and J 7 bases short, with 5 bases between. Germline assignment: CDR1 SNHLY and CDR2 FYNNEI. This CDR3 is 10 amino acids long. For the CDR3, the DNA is TGTGCCAGCATACAGAACACCATATATTTT. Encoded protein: CASIQNTIYF.

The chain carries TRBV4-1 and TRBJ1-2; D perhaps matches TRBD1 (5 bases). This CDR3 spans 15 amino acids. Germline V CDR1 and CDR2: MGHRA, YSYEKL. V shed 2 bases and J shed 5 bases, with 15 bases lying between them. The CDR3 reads CASSQPRAGLYGYTF. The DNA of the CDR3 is TGCGCCAGCAGCCAACCCAGGGCAGGGCTGTATGGCTACACCTTC.

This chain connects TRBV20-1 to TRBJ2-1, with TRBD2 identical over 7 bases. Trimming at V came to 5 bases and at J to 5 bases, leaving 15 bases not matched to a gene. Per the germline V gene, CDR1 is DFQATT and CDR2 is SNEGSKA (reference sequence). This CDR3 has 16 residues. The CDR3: CSAPVWETSRHNEQFF. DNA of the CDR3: TGCAGTGCTCCTGTATGGGAGACTAGCAGACACAATGAGCAGTTCTTC.

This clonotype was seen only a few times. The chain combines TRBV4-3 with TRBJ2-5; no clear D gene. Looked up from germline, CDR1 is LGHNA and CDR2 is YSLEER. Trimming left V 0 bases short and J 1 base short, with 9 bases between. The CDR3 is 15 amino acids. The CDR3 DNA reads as TGCGCCAGCAGCCAAGATGTACGGCCCCAAGAGACCCAGTACTTC. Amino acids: CASSQDVRPQETQYF.

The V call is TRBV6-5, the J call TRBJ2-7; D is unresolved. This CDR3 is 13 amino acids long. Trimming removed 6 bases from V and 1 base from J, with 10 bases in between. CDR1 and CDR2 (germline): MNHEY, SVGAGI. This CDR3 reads CASSPRGSYEQYF. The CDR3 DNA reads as TGTGCCAGCAGCCCACGAGGATCCTACGAGCAGTACTTC.

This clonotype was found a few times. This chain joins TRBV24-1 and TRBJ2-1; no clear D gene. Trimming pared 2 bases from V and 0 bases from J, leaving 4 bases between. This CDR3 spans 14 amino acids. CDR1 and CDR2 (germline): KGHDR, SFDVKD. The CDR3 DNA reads TGTGCCACCAGTGATTATAACTCCTACAATGAGCAGTTCTTC. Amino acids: CATSDYNSYNEQFF.

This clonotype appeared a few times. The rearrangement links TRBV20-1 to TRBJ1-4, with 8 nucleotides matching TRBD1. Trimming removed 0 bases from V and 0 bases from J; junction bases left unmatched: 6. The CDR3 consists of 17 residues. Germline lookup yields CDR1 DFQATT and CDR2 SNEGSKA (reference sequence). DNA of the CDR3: TGCAGTGCTAGAGAAACCGACAGGGGTGCAACTAATGAAAAACTGTTTTTT. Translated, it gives CSARETDRGATNEKLFF.

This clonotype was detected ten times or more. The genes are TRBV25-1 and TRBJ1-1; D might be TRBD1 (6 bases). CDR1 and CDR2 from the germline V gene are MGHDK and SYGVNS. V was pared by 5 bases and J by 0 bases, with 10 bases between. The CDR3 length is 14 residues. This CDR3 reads CASSLDRLNTEAFF. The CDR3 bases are TGTGCCAGCAGTCTTGACAGGCTGAACACTGAAGCTTTCTTT. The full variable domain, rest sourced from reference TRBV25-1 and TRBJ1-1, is EADIYQTPRYLVIGTGKKITLECSQTMGHDKMYWYQQDPGMELHLIHYSYGVNSTEKGDLSSESTVSRIRTEHFPLTLESARPSHTSQYLCASSLDRLNTEAFFGQGTRLTVV.

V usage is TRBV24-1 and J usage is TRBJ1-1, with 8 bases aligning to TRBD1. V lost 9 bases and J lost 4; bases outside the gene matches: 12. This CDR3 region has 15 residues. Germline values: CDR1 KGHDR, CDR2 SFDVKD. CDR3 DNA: TGTGCCACCCAGACCTCCGGACAGGGCCGCACTGAAGCTTTCTTT. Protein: CATQTSGQGRTEAFF.

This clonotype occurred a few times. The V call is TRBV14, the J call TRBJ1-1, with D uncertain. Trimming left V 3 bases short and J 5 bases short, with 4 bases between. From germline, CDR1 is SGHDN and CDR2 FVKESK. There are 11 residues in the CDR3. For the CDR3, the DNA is TGTGCCAGCAGCCAGGAGACTGAAGCTTTCTTT. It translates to CASSQETEAFF.

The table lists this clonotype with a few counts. The CDR3 spells CAISGSEDDEQFF. CDR3 coding DNA: TGTGCCATCAGTGGGAGTGAGGACGATGAGCAGTTCTTC. V usage is TRBV10-3 and J usage is TRBJ2-1; D is unresolved. The germline CDR1 and CDR2 sequences are ENHRY and SYGVKD. The CDR3 consists of 13 residues. Trimming cost V 4 bases and J 8 bases, with 12 bases left between them.